This entry lists 16 T cell receptor beta chains sequenced from one sample in a study of blood T cell repertoires in COVID-19 (dated by TCRdb to the early 2020s). Libraries came from the immunoSEQ multiplex PCR assay. As stored in TCRdb, this immuneACCESS dataset retains in-frame rearrangements with V and J assigned. A fraction of the clones does not appear; measured against another copy, unresolved V genes explain less than half of the discrepancy, and the remainder lacks a known reason. The table for this sample lists around 130,000 clones; 84% of them were counted only once. Over 10% of the sample belongs to the ten largest clones. The specimen sequenced was peripheral blood. The source is a human donor in a cohort sampled during active COVID-19.

V gene TRBV19 combines with J gene TRBJ1-5, with no clear D. CDR3 length equals 14 residues. The germline V gene encodes CDR1 LNHDA and CDR2 SQIVND (reference sequence). Trimming removed 3 bases from V and 3 bases from J, with 9 bases in between. The CDR3 bases are TGTGCCAGTAGTATCCGAGGCCCCAATCAGCCCCAGCATTTT. Protein product: CASSIRGPNQPQHF.

This clone appeared once. This chain links TRBV9 with TRBJ2-1; 10 bases agree with TRBD2. V lost 1 base to trimming and J lost 5 bases; unmatched junction nucleotides: 6. Per germline, CDR1 SGDLS and CDR2 YYNGEE. There are 16 residues in the CDR3. For the CDR3, the DNA is TGTGCCAGCAGCGTATTAGCGGGGGGTTCAAACAATGAGCAGTTCTTC. Amino acid sequence: CASSVLAGGSNNEQFF.

The chain is built from TRBV3-1 (or the pseudogene TRBV3-2) and TRBJ2-3, with D maybe TRBD1 (5 bases). V was cut by 0 bases and J by 1 base, with 14 bases left in between. The germline V gene has CDR1 LGHDT and CDR2 YNNKEL (reference sequence). The CDR3 is 17 amino acids. In nucleotides, the CDR3 is TGTGCCAGCAGCCAAGATGGTTCAGGGCGAGGCACAGATACGCAGTATTTT. Translated: CASSQDGSGRGTDTQYF.

The chain carries TRBV19 and TRBJ2-6; tentatively, D is TRBD2 (5 bases). V dropped 8 bases and J dropped 0 bases, with 8 bases sitting between them. The CDR3 contains 14 residues. Germline values: CDR1 LNHDA, CDR2 SQIVND (reference sequence). CDR3 loop: CASRRGSGANVLTF. In nucleotides, the CDR3 is TGTGCCAGTCGTCGGGGCTCTGGGGCCAACGTCCTGACTTTC.

J is TRBJ1-5 and V is TRBV7-2; 12 nucleotides match TRBD1. J gave up 2 bases and V 5 bases, and 10 bases lay outside the gene matches. The CDR3 loop spans 18 amino acids. CDR1 SGHTA and CDR2 FQGNSA come from the germline V gene. CDR3 bases: TGTGCCAGCAGCCTGGGACAGGGGGCGGGGGAACGCAATCAGCCCCAGCATTTT. This translates into CASSLGQGAGERNQPQHF.

The genes are TRBV25-1 and TRBJ1-5; D call uncertain. The CDR3 loop spans 12 amino acids. Trimming took 7 bases from V and 7 from J, leaving 11 bases between them. Germline values: CDR1 MGHDK, CDR2 SYGVNS. The CDR3 bases are TGTGCCAGCAAAGGAGGGAACCAGCCCCAGCATTTT. This translates into CASKGGNQPQHF.

This clone was counted only a few times. The gene calls are TRBV19 and TRBJ2-4, with 8 positions matching TRBD2. CDR3 size: 15 residues. Germline-derived CDR1 and CDR2 are LNHDA and SQIVND (reference sequence). The junction had 8 bases not matched to a gene; V was cut back by 7 bases and J by 3 bases. CDR3 nucleotides: TGTGCCAGTACTGACGGGGGGGCCGGCAAAAACATTCAGTACTTC. Amino acid sequence: CASTDGGAGKNIQYF.

This clone was detected a few times. The V and J genes are TRBV4-1 and TRBJ1-1, with 7 bases fitting TRBD1. V lost 3 bases to trimming and J lost 2 bases; unmatched junction nucleotides: 3. From germline, CDR1 is MGHRA and CDR2 YSYEKL. This CDR3 has 14 amino acids. CDR3 nucleotides: TGCGCCAGCAGCCAGAGGGACAGAAACACTGAAGCTTTCTTT. Protein: CASSQRDRNTEAFF.

This clone appeared once. The chain is built from TRBV25-1 and TRBJ2-1, with 9 nucleotides matching TRBD2. Trimming cost V 7 bases and J 10 bases; bases outside gene matches: 14. Germline CDR1 and CDR2: MGHDK and SYGVNS. The CDR3 runs 15 residues. CDR3 protein: CASTVAGAPIMEQFF. The CDR3 nucleotides are TGTGCCAGCACCGTAGCGGGGGCCCCGATTATGGAGCAGTTCTTC.

The chain is built from TRBV5-6 and TRBJ2-1, with 11 bases matching TRBD2. From germline, CDR1 is SGHDT and CDR2 YYEEEE. The CDR3 contains 18 residues. With 0 bases clipped from V and 2 bases from J, the junction kept 7 bases outside the gene matches. This CDR3 is CASSLELAGVPTYNEQFF. For the CDR3, the DNA is TGTGCCAGCAGCTTGGAACTAGCGGGGGTCCCAACCTACAATGAGCAGTTCTTC. The complete variable domain, with remaining parts taken from reference TRBV5-6 and TRBJ2-1, reads DAGVTQSPTHLIKTRGQQVTLRCSPKSGHDTVSWYQQALGQGPQFIFQYYEEEERQRGNFPDRFSGHQFPNYSSELNVNALLLGDSALYLCASSLELAGVPTYNEQFFGPGTRLTVL.

The gene calls are TRBV15 and TRBJ2-1; 13 bases agree with TRBD2. The V segment lost 8 bases and the J segment 0 bases; nucleotides outside the gene matches: 10. CDR1 and CDR2 from the germline V gene are LNHNV and YYDKDF (reference sequence). The CDR3 is made up of 18 amino acids. CDR3 DNA: TGTGCCACCTCCCTTGGACTAGCGGGGGTGAGCTCCTACAATGAGCAGTTCTTC. This encodes CATSLGLAGVSSYNEQFF.

The gene calls are TRBV6-6 and TRBJ2-2; D is unclear. The CDR3 runs 15 residues. Trimming pared 5 bases from V and 1 base from J, leaving 11 bases between. Germline assignment: CDR1 MNHNY and CDR2 SVGAGI (reference sequence). The CDR3 protein is CASSPPPGNTGELFF. The DNA for the CDR3 is TGTGCCAGCAGTCCCCCCCCGGGGAACACCGGGGAGCTGTTTTTT.

The V and J genes are TRBV30 and TRBJ2-2; D gene uncertain. Per germline, CDR1 GTSNPN and CDR2 SVGIG (reference sequence). This CDR3 contains 12 residues. The V end lost 2 bases, the J end lost 3 bases, and 4 bases lay between the germline ends. CDR3: CAWSPYTGELFF. CDR3 sequence (DNA): TGTGCCTGGAGTCCTTACACCGGGGAGCTGTTTTTT.

This chain joins TRBV19 and TRBJ2-2; 10 positions match TRBD2. Trimming at V came to 2 bases and at J to 4 bases, leaving 4 bases not matched to a gene. There are 16 residues in the CDR3. Germline CDR1 LNHDA, CDR2 SQIVND (reference sequence). CDR3 region: CASSIRSGGATGELFF. The CDR3 region has the DNA TGTGCCAGTAGTATACGAAGCGGGGGGGCCACCGGGGAGCTGTTTTTT.

The gene calls are TRBV6-5 and TRBJ2-5; TRBD1 matches 10 bases. The germline V gene encodes CDR1 MNHEY and CDR2 SVGAGI. Losses at the gene ends were 5 bases for V and 4 bases for J; bases not matched to a gene: 7. The CDR3 covers 15 residues. CDR3 sequence: CASSRNRDRGETQYF. CDR3 sequence (DNA): TGTGCCAGCAGTAGGAACCGGGACAGGGGAGAGACCCAGTACTTC.

This clone turned up a few times. The V and J genes are TRBV10-1 and TRBJ2-7; the match to TRBD1 covers 7 bases. Germline CDR1 reads WNHNN; CDR2 reads SYGVQD (reference sequence). This CDR3 region has 13 residues. The V segment lost 6 bases and the J segment 6 bases; nucleotides outside the gene matches: 8. The CDR3 coding sequence is TGCGCCAGCAGCGTGACGACAGGGAGCGAGCAGTACTTC. It is translated as CASSVTTGSEQYF.